These 21 T cell receptor beta chains originate from one sample sequenced in a study of T-cell reconstitution after alpha-beta-depleted transplantation in children (dated by TCRdb to the mid-2010s). The treatment or condition label here, explained by the study, means: allogeneic hematopoietic cell transplantation with graft depleted of TCRalphabeta T cells and CD19 B cells. Libraries were made using PCR. The reads were generated on an Illumina HiSeq 2500. To normalize quantification of the TCRbeta repertoire, the TCR libraries were built with molecular barcoding that relied on unique molecular identifiers. Starting from the raw public reads, TCRdb applied fastp trimming at Q25, assembled clones with MiXCR and retained in-frame beta chains. Identical CDR3 protein sequences are pooled into one entry, listed with their most common genes and DNA. The sample has fewer than 1 million distinct CDR3 sequences on record, roughly 15% of them singletons. The ten largest clones take up 5% of the sample.

The sample in question was PBMCs, mostly from graft donor cells, obtained 360 days after TCRalphabeta/CD19-depleted stem cell transplant. These receptors were taken from a male patient younger than 18 who had a stem cell transplant for acute lymphoblastic leukemia, so the T cells may come from the graft donor.

This clonotype was observed at least ten times. V gene TRBV7-3 combines with J gene TRBJ2-1, with TRBD2 matching 9 bases. This CDR3 region has 15 residues. After removal of 2 bases from V and 3 bases from J, the junction contained 2 bases not matched to a gene. Germline V CDR1 and CDR2: SGHTA, FQGTGA. DNA for the CDR3: TGTGCCAGCAGCTTAGGTAGCGGGGGCTACAATGAGCAGTTCTTC. The encoded protein is CASSLGSGGYNEQFF.

The chain links TRBV5-1 to TRBJ2-5; 9 nucleotides line up with TRBD2. The V gene's germline CDR1 is SGHRS and CDR2 YFSETQ. V shed 1 base and J 2 bases; nucleotides not matched to a gene: 6. CDR3 length equals 16 residues. Written as DNA, the CDR3 is TGCGCCAGCAGCTTGATTAGCGGGAGCGTGCAAGAGACCCAGTACTTC. This encodes CASSLISGSVQETQYF.

The rearrangement links TRBV12-3 or TRBV12-4 to TRBJ2-7; the D is unclear. This CDR3 has 14 amino acids. V lost 7 bases and J 2 bases, leaving 15 bases between the germline ends. CDR3 amino acids: CASISGEYPYEQYF. As DNA, the CDR3 is TGTGCCAGCATAAGTGGAGAGTATCCCTACGAGCAGTACTTC.

This clonotype was detected a few times. The CDR3 DNA sequence: TGCGCCAGCAGTCTGATTGGTGGACTAGCGGGACCCTACTACAATGAGCAGTTCTTC. Amino acid sequence: CASSLIGGLAGPYYNEQFF. The gene calls are TRBV5-1 and TRBJ2-1; 12 nucleotides line up with TRBD2. The CDR3 extends over 19 amino acids. J was trimmed by 3 bases and V by 5 bases; bases with no gene match: 15. Per the germline V gene, CDR1 is SGHRS and CDR2 is YFSETQ.

This clonotype turned up a few times. The chain has TRBV4-3 and TRBJ2-4, with TRBD2 identical over 9 bases. CDR3 size: 21 residues. CDR1 LGHNA and CDR2 YSLEER come from the germline V gene. J was trimmed by 0 bases and V by 0 bases; bases with no gene match: 15. The CDR3 region has the DNA TGCGCCAGCAGCCAAGATTTTGGGACAGCCCTAGCGGGGCTAGCCAAAAACATTCAGTACTTC. It specifies CASSQDFGTALAGLAKNIQYF.

The chain recombines TRBV18 with TRBJ1-1; possible D gene TRBD1, 5 bases. V was clipped by 3 bases and J by 0 bases, with 11 bases between them. The CDR3 covers 15 residues. Germline assignment: CDR1 KGHSH and CDR2 LQKENI. The CDR3 bases are TGTGCCAGCTCACCCGGGGCGGGGATGAACACTGAAGCTTTCTTT. The encoded protein is CASSPGAGMNTEAFF.

The rearrangement uses TRBV7-7 and TRBJ2-2; TRBD1 might be the D (6 bases). The V gene lost 7 bases and the J gene lost 5 bases, with 17 bases spanning the gap. The CDR3 has 15 residues. CDR1 and CDR2 (germline): SSHAT, FNYEAQ (reference sequence). The CDR3 sequence: CASKKRADRTGELFF. CDR3 in DNA: TGTGCCAGCAAGAAAAGAGCGGACAGAACCGGGGAGCTGTTTTTT.

In its sample, this clonotype was seen a few times. CDR3 residues: CASSFGQALGAYEQYF. CDR3 coding DNA: TGCGCCAGCAGCTTTGGCCAGGCCTTAGGGGCCTACGAGCAGTACTTC. This chain uses TRBV5-1 with TRBJ2-7; D possibly corresponds to TRBD1 (5 bases). This CDR3 comprises 16 residues. In germline, CDR1 is SGHRS, CDR2 YFSETQ. V was pared by 2 bases and J by 2 bases, with 17 bases between.

This clonotype occurred a few times. This rearrangement joins TRBV10-3 to TRBJ1-5, with D possibly being TRBD1 (5 bases). Per germline, CDR1 ENHRY and CDR2 SYGVKD. The length of the CDR3 is 15 residues. Trimming took 11 bases from V and 4 from J, leaving 21 bases between them. The CDR3 sequence is CAAGPQGTRNQPQHF. CDR3 coding DNA: TGTGCCGCCGGACCCCAAGGGACCAGAAATCAGCCCCAGCATTTT.

The chain is built from TRBV7-9 and TRBJ2-7, with TRBD2 matching 7 bases. Germline V CDR1 and CDR2: SEHNR, FQNEAQ (reference sequence). The CDR3 consists of 14 residues. V lost 6 bases and J lost 0; bases outside the gene matches: 5. The CDR3 reads CASSFRDYSYEQYF. CDR3 sequence (DNA): TGTGCCAGCAGTTTCCGGGACTACTCCTACGAGCAGTACTTC.

This chain uses TRBV16 with TRBJ2-5; 12 nucleotides align to TRBD2. The V segment lost 4 bases and the J segment 5 bases; nucleotides outside the gene matches: 8. Germline V lookup: CDR1 KGHSY, CDR2 FQNENV. The CDR3 is made up of 16 amino acids. The CDR3 loop reads CASSPLTSGRGETQYF. CDR3 DNA: TGTGCCAGCAGCCCTTTGACTAGCGGGAGAGGCGAGACCCAGTACTTC.

This clonotype was detected ten times or more. The chain couples TRBV5-1 to TRBJ2-3, with 9 bases fitting TRBD2. Germline-derived CDR1 and CDR2 are SGHRS and YFSETQ. Unmatched junction bases numbered 4, after V lost 1 base and J lost 4 bases. The CDR3 sequence is 15 residues long. CDR3 DNA sequence: TGCGCCAGCAGCTTGTTCGCGGGGGGGGCAGATACGCAGTATTTT. This encodes CASSLFAGGADTQYF.

This clonotype was counted only a few times. The V call is TRBV5-1, the J call TRBJ2-7, with D tentatively TRBD1 or TRBD2 (5 bases each). The CDR3 has 15 amino acids. In germline, CDR1 is SGHRS, CDR2 YFSETQ. Trimming removed 2 bases at V and 2 bases at J, with 14 bases between. CDR3 DNA sequence: TGCGCCAGCAGCTTATGGGACGTCCGGACCTACGAGCAGTACTTC. This sequence encodes CASSLWDVRTYEQYF.

The chain recombines TRBV20-1 with TRBJ2-1; D uncertain. CDR3 length equals 10 residues. The V end was cut by 5 bases, the J end by 6 bases, with 5 bases between. Germline V lookup: CDR1 DFQATT, CDR2 SNEGSKA (reference sequence). The DNA for the CDR3 is TGCAGTGCTTACTCCAATGAGCAGTTCTTC. This codes for CSAYSNEQFF.

The V call is TRBV12-3 or TRBV12-4, the J call TRBJ1-4, with D unclear. V lost 6 bases and J 4 bases, leaving 18 bases between the germline ends. There are 16 residues in the CDR3. The CDR3 here is CASRSLRNSLNEKLFF. The DNA for the CDR3 is TGTGCCAGCAGGTCCCTCCGGAACAGTCTTAATGAAAAACTGTTTTTT.

This clonotype was found a few times. The J gene is TRBJ2-5, the V gene TRBV20-1; weak D call: TRBD2 (6 bases). This CDR3 spans 15 amino acids. Germline lookup yields CDR1 DFQATT and CDR2 SNEGSKA (reference sequence). Trimming left V 3 bases short and J 1 base short, with 15 bases between. This CDR3 reads CSARVSGPIQETQYF. Written as DNA, the CDR3 is TGCAGTGCTAGGGTTAGCGGTCCAATCCAAGAGACCCAGTACTTC.

This clonotype was recorded many times. The chain carries TRBV4-2 and TRBJ2-1; 12 bases agree with TRBD2. The CDR3 runs to 15 residues. With V trimmed by 0 bases and J by 15 bases, 9 bases remained unmatched. CDR1 and CDR2 (germline): LGHNA, YNFKEQ. CDR3 nucleotide sequence: TGTGCCAGCAGCCAAGAGACTAGCGGGAGCGGTTTCCCGTTCTTC. This translates into CASSQETSGSGFPFF.

The V gene is TRBV5-1, the J gene TRBJ1-6, with a tentative D call TRBD1 (6 bases). The CDR3 has 13 residues. Germline CDR1 reads SGHRS; CDR2 reads YFSETQ. Trimming left V 3 bases short and J 10 bases short, with 11 bases between. The CDR3: CASSSYRESPLHF. In nucleotides, the CDR3 is TGCGCCAGCAGCTCATACAGGGAATCACCCCTCCACTTT.

This clonotype was seen ten or more times. The rearrangement uses TRBV10-3 and TRBJ2-1; 11 nucleotides line up with TRBD2. The ends lost 6 bases at V and 5 bases at J; junction bases unmatched: 3. Germline V CDR1 and CDR2: ENHRY, SYGVKD. There are 14 residues in the CDR3. CDR3 sequence (DNA): TGTGCCATCAGGGGGACTAGCGGCAACAATGAGCAGTTCTTC. Translated, it gives CAIRGTSGNNEQFF.

Comment on this clonotype: One end of the junction is discordant with germline, which a read error may explain. The chain combines TRBV7-9 with TRBJ2-3; 9 bases match TRBD2. Germline V gene sequence: CDR1 SEHNR, CDR2 FQNEAQ (reference sequence). This CDR3 region has 15 residues. Here the CDR3 DNA reads TGTGCCAGCAGCTTCCAGGGACTAGCAGCAGATACGCAGTGTTTT. Residues: CASSFQGLAADTQCF.

The J gene is TRBJ2-7, the V gene TRBV5-1; the D gene is possibly TRBD1 (5 bases). The germline CDR1 and CDR2 sequences are SGHRS and YFSETQ. The CDR3 length is 15 residues. V was pared by 5 bases and J by 3 bases, with 18 bases between. The CDR3 DNA reads as TGCGCCAGCAGTCTCTTGGGTAGACAGAACTACGAGCAGTACTTC. Translated: CASSLLGRQNYEQYF.